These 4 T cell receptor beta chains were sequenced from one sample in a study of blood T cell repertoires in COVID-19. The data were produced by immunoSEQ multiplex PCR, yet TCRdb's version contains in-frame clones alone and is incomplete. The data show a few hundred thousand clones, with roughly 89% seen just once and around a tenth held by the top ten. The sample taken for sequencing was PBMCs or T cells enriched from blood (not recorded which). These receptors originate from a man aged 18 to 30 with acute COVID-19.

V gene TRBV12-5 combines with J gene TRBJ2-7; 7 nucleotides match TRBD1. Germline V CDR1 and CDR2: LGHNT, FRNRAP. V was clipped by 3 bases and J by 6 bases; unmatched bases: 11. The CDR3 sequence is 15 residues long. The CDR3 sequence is CASGLADRVGIEQYF. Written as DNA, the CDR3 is TGTGCTAGTGGTTTAGCCGACAGGGTAGGCATCGAGCAGTACTTC.

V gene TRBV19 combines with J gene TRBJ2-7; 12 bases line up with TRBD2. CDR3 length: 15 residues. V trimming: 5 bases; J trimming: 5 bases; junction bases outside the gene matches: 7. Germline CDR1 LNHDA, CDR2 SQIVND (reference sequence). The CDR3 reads CASSLATSGSHEQYF. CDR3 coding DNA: TGTGCCAGTAGTCTTGCGACTAGCGGGAGCCACGAGCAGTACTTC.

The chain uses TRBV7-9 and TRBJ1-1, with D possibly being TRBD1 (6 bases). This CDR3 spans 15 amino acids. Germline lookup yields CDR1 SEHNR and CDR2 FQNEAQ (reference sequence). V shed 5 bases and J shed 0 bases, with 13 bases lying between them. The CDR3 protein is CASSPPTGLNTEAFF. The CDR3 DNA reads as TGTGCCAGCAGCCCTCCGACAGGACTGAACACTGAAGCTTTCTTT.

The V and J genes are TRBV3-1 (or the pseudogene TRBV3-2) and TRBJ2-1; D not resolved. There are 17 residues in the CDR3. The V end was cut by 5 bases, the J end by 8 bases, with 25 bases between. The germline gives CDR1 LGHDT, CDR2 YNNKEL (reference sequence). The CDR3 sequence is CASSYNSGPSKEDEQFF. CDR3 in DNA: TGTGCCAGCAGCTATAACTCTGGGCCCTCAAAGGAAGATGAGCAGTTCTTC.